The 29 T cell receptor beta chains reported below all come from one sample, sequenced in a study of control samples from healthy donors and cancer patients. The protocol was immunoSEQ multiplex PCR, while the TCRdb copy is restricted to in-frame clones and leaves out a portion. Of about 150,000 clones in the sample, 70% to 90% were seen once. Sample: blood. These receptor sequences come from a man between 18 and 35 years old in good health.

This clone was recorded once. The chain recombines TRBV25-1 with TRBJ1-2; TRBD1 agrees at 7 bases. The CDR3 spans 15 residues. Germline CDR1 reads MGHDK; CDR2 reads SYGVNS. V lost 5 bases and J lost 6; bases outside the gene matches: 12. The CDR3 region has the DNA TGTGCCAGCAGTACCGGCAGGGGGTTAGGGGATGGCTACACCTTC. This gives the protein CASSTGRGLGDGYTF.

The chain links TRBV28 to TRBJ1-2; D perhaps matches TRBD1 (6 bases). The V gene's germline CDR1 is MDHEN and CDR2 SYDVKM. The CDR3 totals 13 residues. V was shortened by 6 bases and J by 8 bases, with 16 bases between the two germline ends. CDR3 coding DNA: TGTGCCAGCAGGACGACGGGGGCGTCGGGCTACACCTTC. Translated, it gives CASRTTGASGYTF.

The chain couples TRBV6-5 to TRBJ1-5; no clear D gene. The V end was cut by 8 bases, the J end by 0 bases, with 11 bases between. CDR1 is MNHEY, CDR2 SVGAGI, per germline. The CDR3 is made up of 14 amino acids. This chain's CDR3 is CASALEYSNQPQHF. The CDR3 region has the DNA TGTGCCAGCGCCTTAGAGTATAGCAATCAGCCCCAGCATTTT.

This clone has a handful of counts. This chain joins TRBV7-9 and TRBJ2-7; the D gene is possibly TRBD1 (5 bases). V lost 1 base and J lost 4, with 11 bases in between. CDR3 length: 14 amino acids. CDR1 and CDR2 (germline): SEHNR, FQNEAQ (reference sequence). The CDR3 loop is CASSLGGEKYEQYF. The CDR3 bases are TGTGCCAGCAGCTTAGGGGGCGAAAAGTACGAGCAGTACTTC.

The chain links TRBV6-5 to TRBJ2-3; D perhaps matches TRBD2 (7 bases). This CDR3 has 14 amino acids. Germline CDR1 and CDR2: MNHEY and SVGAGI. V gave up 6 bases and J gave up 2 bases, with 12 bases separating them. This chain's CDR3 is CASSGGRTTDTQYF. The CDR3 nucleotides read TGTGCCAGCAGCGGGGGGCGAACCACAGATACGCAGTATTTT.

The chain recombines TRBV9 with TRBJ2-1; TRBD2 aligns across 9 bases. Trimming took 1 base from V and 4 from J; bases not matched to a gene: 3. Germline CDR1 SGDLS, CDR2 YYNGEE. This CDR3 contains 15 residues. CDR3 nucleotides: TGTGCCAGCAGCGTATTACTAGCGGGTTACAATGAGCAGTTCTTC. Protein sequence: CASSVLLAGYNEQFF.

The chain couples TRBV9 to TRBJ2-1, with D possibly TRBD1 on 7 matching bases. Trimming left V 0 bases short and J 7 bases short, with 14 bases between. This CDR3 has 15 amino acids. Germline assignment: CDR1 SGDLS and CDR2 YYNGEE. CDR3 bases: TGTGCCAGCAGCGTAGGGGCAGGGGGGACGAATGAGCAGTTCTTC. Protein sequence: CASSVGAGGTNEQFF.

The chain uses TRBV7-2 and TRBJ2-2; 9 bases line up with TRBD1. Germline V gene lookup returns CDR1 SGHTA and CDR2 FQGNSA. The CDR3 runs 15 residues. The junction had 1 base not matched to a gene; V was cut back by 0 bases and J by 5 bases. DNA of the CDR3: TGTGCCAGCAGCTTAGCAGGACAGGGGACCGGGGAGCTGTTTTTT. This translates into CASSLAGQGTGELFF.

This chain uses TRBV5-6 with TRBJ2-5, with 8 bases fitting TRBD1. This CDR3 region has 16 residues. J lost 5 bases, V lost 4 bases, and 13 bases had no gene match. Germline loops: CDR1 SGHDT, CDR2 YYEEEE. DNA of the CDR3: TGTGCCAGCAGCGCTGGCGACAGGGGCGCCTGGGAGACCCAGTACTTC. Translation gives CASSAGDRGAWETQYF. The complete variable domain, with remaining parts taken from reference TRBV5-6 and TRBJ2-5, reads DAGVTQSPTHLIKTRGQQVTLRCSPKSGHDTVSWYQQALGQGPQFIFQYYEEEERQRGNFPDRFSGHQFPNYSSELNVNALLLGDSALYLCASSAGDRGAWETQYFGPGTRLLVL.

This clone was found a few times. The chain employs TRBV7-2 and TRBJ1-1, with D possibly matching TRBD1 (5 bases). CDR1 is SGHTA and CDR2 is FQGNSA in the germline V gene. Trimming removed 2 bases from V and 4 bases from J, with 11 bases in between. The CDR3 sequence is 14 residues long. The chain's CDR3 is CASSLQGGGTEAFF. The DNA for the CDR3 is TGTGCCAGCAGCTTACAGGGCGGAGGCACTGAAGCTTTCTTT.

This sequence joins TRBV7-9 and TRBJ2-5; D possibly corresponds to TRBD2 (6 bases). V was clipped by 5 bases and J by 3 bases, with 13 bases between them. The CDR3 loop spans 14 amino acids. The germline V gene encodes CDR1 SEHNR and CDR2 FQNEAQ (reference sequence). Here the CDR3 reads CASSEGGYEETQYF. In DNA, the CDR3 is TGTGCCAGCAGCGAGGGAGGATACGAAGAGACCCAGTACTTC. The variable domain in full, with the rest retrieved from reference TRBV7-9 and TRBJ2-5, is DTGVSQNPRHKITKRGQNVTFRCDPISEHNRLYWYRQTLGQGPEFLTYFQNEAQLEKSRLLSDRFSAERPKGSFSTLEIQRTEQGDSAMYLCASSEGGYEETQYFGPGTRLLVL.

This clone was seen just once. The chain has TRBV12-3 or TRBV12-4 and TRBJ2-5, with 7 bases that match TRBD2. CDR3 length: 12 amino acids. Losses at the gene ends were 6 bases for V and 6 bases for J; bases not matched to a gene: 4. The chain's CDR3 is CASSLAAKTQYF. The DNA for the CDR3 is TGTGCCAGCAGCCTAGCGGCTAAGACCCAGTACTTC.

The V and J genes are TRBV28 and TRBJ2-3, with D perhaps TRBD1 (5 bases). Trimming left V 4 bases short and J 5 bases short, with 16 bases between. Germline values: CDR1 MDHEN, CDR2 SYDVKM. The CDR3 runs to 15 residues. CDR3 in amino acids: CASSSDSLDLDTQYF. The CDR3 nucleotides are TGTGCCAGCAGTTCCGACAGCTTGGACCTAGATACGCAGTATTTT.

This chain joins TRBV11-2 and TRBJ1-1; D gene unclear. Germline V lookup: CDR1 SGHAT, CDR2 FQNNGV. The CDR3 totals 13 residues. V was pared by 0 bases and J by 7 bases, with 9 bases between. CDR3 sequence: CASSLEAPFEAFF. The CDR3 bases are TGTGCCAGCAGCTTAGAGGCCCCATTTGAAGCTTTCTTT. The full variable domain, in which reference TRBV11-2 and TRBJ1-1 provide the parts outside the CDR3, is EAGVAQSPRYKIIEKRQSVAFWCNPISGHATLYWYQQILGQGPKLLIQFQNNGVVDDSQLPKDRFSAERLKGVDSTLKIQPAKLEDSAVYLCASSLEAPFEAFFGQGTRLTVV.

The chain uses TRBV29-1 and TRBJ1-2; 9 bases fit TRBD1. The CDR3 has 14 residues. Germline V lookup: CDR1 SQVTM, CDR2 ANQGSEA. J lost 4 bases, V lost 4 bases, and 7 bases had no gene match. The CDR3 loop is CSVVPPDRGYGYTF. In DNA form, the CDR3 reads TGCAGCGTTGTCCCCCCGGACAGGGGCTATGGCTACACCTTC. The complete variable domain, with remaining parts taken from reference TRBV29-1 and TRBJ1-2, reads SAVISQKPSRDICQRGTSLTIQCQVDSQVTMMFWYRQQPGQSLTLIATANQGSEATYESGFVIDKFPISRPNLTFSTLTVSNMSPEDSSIYLCSVVPPDRGYGYTFGSGTRLTVV.

The chain carries TRBV3-1 (or the pseudogene TRBV3-2) and TRBJ2-2; tentative D call: TRBD1 (5 bases). CDR1 is LGHDT, CDR2 YNNKEL, per germline (reference sequence). The CDR3 is 16 amino acids. Trimming took off 0 bases at V and 5 bases at J, with 13 bases between the two ends. This chain's CDR3 is CASSQDNIQDTGELFF. CDR3 in DNA: TGTGCCAGCAGCCAAGATAATATACAGGATACCGGGGAGCTGTTTTTT.

The chain employs TRBV7-2 and TRBJ2-5; D not resolved. Germline V gene lookup returns CDR1 SGHTA and CDR2 FQGNSA. The CDR3 has 12 amino acids. V was clipped by 5 bases and J by 11 bases, with 15 bases between them. The CDR3 DNA is TGTGCCAGCAGCCAAAGTCGGACCCTTCAGTACTTC. Translating it yields CASSQSRTLQYF. The entire variable domain, with the rest obtained from reference TRBV7-2 and TRBJ2-5, is as follows: GAGVSQSPSNKVTEKGKDVELRCDPISGHTALYWYRQSLGQGLEFLIYFQGNSAPDKSGLPSDRFSAERTGGSVSTLTIQRTQQEDSAVYLCASSQSRTLQYFGPGTRLLVL.

The CDR3 region has the DNA TGTGCCAGCTCAGACCGGGTTAGGGGTAGCAATCAGCCCCAGCATTTT. It yields the protein CASSDRVRGSNQPQHF. The V call is TRBV18, the J call TRBJ1-5; D perhaps matches TRBD1 (5 bases). The CDR3 has 16 amino acids. The germline CDR1 and CDR2 sequences are KGHSH and LQKENI. The V end lost 5 bases, the J end lost 0 bases, and 14 bases lay between the germline ends.

This clone was seen more than once but under ten times. V gene TRBV7-2 combines with J gene TRBJ1-2; possible D gene TRBD1, 6 bases. With 6 bases removed from V and 4 bases from J, the gap between germline ends came to 15 bases. The germline V gene has CDR1 SGHTA and CDR2 FQGNSA. CDR3 length: 14 residues. The CDR3, as DNA: TGTGCCAGCAGAACGACAGGTTCCGGCTATGGCTACACCTTC. This sequence encodes CASRTTGSGYGYTF.

The chain employs TRBV5-6 and TRBJ2-7, with 8 bases identical to TRBD1. Trimming removed 2 bases from V and 2 bases from J; junction bases left unmatched: 12. The length of the CDR3 is 17 residues. Germline V lookup: CDR1 SGHDT, CDR2 YYEEEE. The CDR3 nucleotides read TGTGCCAGCAGCTTAGGGGGATCACCGGGACAGGCCTACGAGCAGTACTTC. It yields the protein CASSLGGSPGQAYEQYF.

The chain joins TRBV15 to TRBJ2-1; TRBD2 is a possible D gene (7 bases). V lost 9 bases and J lost 5, with 17 bases in between. Looked up from germline, CDR1 is LNHNV and CDR2 is YYDKDF (reference sequence). The CDR3 consists of 14 residues. The CDR3, as DNA: TGTGCCACTACGTGGAGGGGGGGAAACAATGAGCAGTTCTTC. Its protein is CATTWRGGNNEQFF. The complete variable domain, with remaining parts taken from reference TRBV15 and TRBJ2-1, reads DAMVIQNPRYQVTQFGKPVTLSCSQTLNHNVMYWYQQKSSQAPKLLFHYYDKDFNNEADTPDNFQSRRPNTSFCFLDIRSPGLGDTAMYLCATTWRGGNNEQFFGPGTRLTVL.

The chain joins TRBV5-6 to TRBJ2-3; 9 bases are a match to TRBD1. Germline values: CDR1 SGHDT, CDR2 YYEEEE. V dropped 4 bases and J dropped 2; count of bases not matched to a gene: 5. This CDR3 contains 15 residues. The CDR3 region has the DNA TGTGCCAGCAGCACCGGGACAGGGTCCACAGATACGCAGTATTTT. It yields the protein CASSTGTGSTDTQYF.

The CDR3 loop is CASSLGAGAAPLHGYTF. CDR3 in DNA: TGTGCCAGCAGCTTAGGTGCAGGGGCCGCTCCCCTGCATGGCTACACCTTC. V is TRBV7-6 and J is TRBJ1-2; perhaps TRBD1 as D (6 bases). The CDR3 spans 17 residues. Trimming cost V 1 base and J 6 bases, with 21 bases left between them. Per the germline V gene, CDR1 is SGHVS and CDR2 is FNYEAQ.

The chain links TRBV10-3 to TRBJ2-7, with D tentatively TRBD2 (6 bases). Germline V lookup: CDR1 ENHRY, CDR2 SYGVKD. This CDR3 is built from 15 residues. V dropped 4 bases and J dropped 6 bases, with 19 bases sitting between them. The CDR3 loop reads CAISGTDKEGAEQYF. The CDR3 DNA follows: TGTGCCATCAGTGGGACGGACAAGGAGGGCGCCGAGCAGTACTTC.

This chain uses TRBV13 with TRBJ2-2; D unclear. V lost 5 bases and J 8 bases, leaving 12 bases between the germline ends. This CDR3 spans 13 amino acids. CDR1 and CDR2 from the germline V gene are PRHDT and FYEKMQ (reference sequence). CDR3: CASSLFRSGELFF. CDR3 DNA sequence: TGTGCCAGCAGCCTTTTCAGGTCGGGGGAGCTGTTTTTT. Combining the CDR3 with reference TRBV13 and TRBJ2-2 gives the whole variable domain AAGVIQSPRHLIKEKRETATLKCYPIPRHDTVYWYQQGPGQDPQFLISFYEKMQSDKGSIPDRFSAQQFSDYHSELNMSSLELGDSALYFCASSLFRSGELFFGEGSRLTVL.

The chain recombines TRBV28 with TRBJ2-7, with D uncertain. The CDR3 contains 13 residues. Germline-derived CDR1 and CDR2 are MDHEN and SYDVKM. V gave up 4 bases and J gave up 1 base, with 8 bases separating them. This chain's CDR3 is CASSSSPSYEQYF. The CDR3 bases are TGTGCCAGCAGTTCCTCCCCGTCCTACGAGCAGTACTTC.

V gene TRBV4-1 combines with J gene TRBJ1-5; D call uncertain. V gave up 3 bases and J gave up 4 bases, with 10 bases separating them. This CDR3 comprises 14 residues. Germline values: CDR1 MGHRA, CDR2 YSYEKL. CDR3 nucleotide sequence: TGCGCCAGCAGCCAGCTTAACGCTAATCAGCCCCAGCATTTT. The encoded protein is CASSQLNANQPQHF.

This sequence joins TRBV2 and TRBJ1-5; a possible D gene is TRBD1 (5 bases). CDR3 length equals 13 residues. Germline assignment: CDR1 SNHLY and CDR2 FYNNEI. Trimming pared 3 bases from V and 5 bases from J, leaving 8 bases between. In DNA form, the CDR3 reads TGTGCCAGCAGTGAGGGCAGGGATCAGCCCCAGCATTTT. Translation: CASSEGRDQPQHF.

The chain joins TRBV11-2 to TRBJ1-2, with D unclear. Trimming took off 3 bases at V and 5 bases at J, with 16 bases between the two ends. The CDR3 has 15 residues. Germline-derived CDR1 and CDR2 are SGHAT and FQNNGV. DNA for the CDR3: TGTGCCAGCAGCTTTAACGAGGATAACCAGTATGGCTACACCTTC. Translated: CASSFNEDNQYGYTF.